The next 30 T cell receptor beta chains were all read from a single sample in a study of T cell repertoires in cytomegalovirus infection. TCRdb processed the reads anew with MiXCR; each CDR3 protein has one entry. The data hold hundreds of thousands of distinct CDR3 sequences, with about a sixth observed a single time. Sequencing used PBMCs. These TCRs come from a human donor in good health (CMV status not recorded). Some clones in this sample may be carry-over from other donors' samples.

The chain couples TRBV7-6 to TRBJ2-2; 7 nucleotides match TRBD1. The CDR3 sequence is 12 residues long. CDR1 SGHVS and CDR2 FNYEAQ come from the germline V gene. The V gene end was trimmed by 6 bases and the J gene end by 9 bases; junction bases not matched to a gene: 4. The CDR3 bases are TGTGCCAGCAGTGGGGACAGCCGGGAGCTGTTTTTT. Translating it yields CASSGDSRELFF.

This chain joins TRBV5-1 and TRBJ1-2; TRBD1 agrees at 8 bases. CDR3 length equals 15 residues. Germline V lookup: CDR1 SGHRS, CDR2 YFSETQ. V was pared by 4 bases and J by 7 bases, with 12 bases of the junction left unmatched. CDR3 in amino acids: CASSLGGQGGTGYTF. The CDR3, as DNA: TGCGCCAGCAGCCTGGGCGGACAGGGTGGAACTGGCTACACCTTC.

The table lists this clonotype with a few counts. DNA for the CDR3: TGTGCCAGCACCCGGGACACCGCCGACTATGGCTACACCTTC. Protein sequence: CASTRDTADYGYTF. The V call is TRBV12-3 or TRBV12-4, the J call TRBJ1-2, with D possibly TRBD1 on 6 matching bases. V was cut by 7 bases and J by 3 bases, with 15 bases left in between. The CDR3 sequence is 14 residues long.

The sample holds a few counts of this clonotype. The CDR3 loop reads CASRFAGTNGEQYF. The CDR3 coding sequence is TGTGCCAGCAGATTTGCCGGGACGAACGGCGAGCAGTACTTC. V gene TRBV12-3 or TRBV12-4 combines with J gene TRBJ2-7, with D perhaps assigned TRBD1 or TRBD2 (5 bases each). The CDR3 has 14 amino acids. Trimming left V 6 bases short and J 6 bases short, with 18 bases between.

This clonotype occurred many times. V and J are TRBV20-1 and TRBJ2-7; 7 bases align to TRBD1. This CDR3 is 18 amino acids long. Germline values: CDR1 DFQATT, CDR2 SNEGSKA (reference sequence). V lost 6 bases to trimming and J lost 0 bases; unmatched junction nucleotides: 20. The CDR3, as DNA: TGCAGTGCCCTACTCGGGACAGCCTCTAGGGGTAGCTCCTACGAGCAGTACTTC. As protein: CSALLGTASRGSSYEQYF.

This clonotype was seen ten or more times. The rearrangement links TRBV7-9 to TRBJ2-2; D not resolved. The CDR3 runs to 13 residues. In germline, CDR1 is SEHNR, CDR2 FQNEAQ (reference sequence). V lost 3 bases and J lost 9, with 11 bases in between. The CDR3 region has the DNA TGTGCCAGCAGCTTCGGTTTTCTTTGGGAGCTGTTTTTT. The encoded protein is CASSFGFLWELFF.

V usage is TRBV7-9 and J usage is TRBJ2-7, with D perhaps TRBD2 (5 bases). The CDR3 runs 13 residues. The V and J ends lost 6 bases and 2 bases respectively, with 11 bases between them. CDR1 is SEHNR, CDR2 FQNEAQ, per germline (reference sequence). The CDR3 DNA reads TGTGCCAGCAGTCCTACTAGACCCTACGAGCAGTACTTC. This translates into CASSPTRPYEQYF.

The J gene is TRBJ2-1, the V gene TRBV20-1, with 11 bases aligning to TRBD2. Per the germline V gene, CDR1 is DFQATT and CDR2 is SNEGSKA (reference sequence). V lost 6 bases and J lost 6; bases outside the gene matches: 7. The CDR3 contains 14 residues. The CDR3: CSAQTSGVPNEQFF. Here the CDR3 DNA reads TGCAGTGCCCAGACTAGCGGGGTTCCCAATGAGCAGTTCTTC.

This chain links TRBV20-1 with TRBJ2-1; TRBD1 matches 8 bases. J lost 5 bases, V lost 5 bases, and 5 bases had no gene match. The CDR3 totals 13 residues. Germline CDR1 is DFQATT and CDR2 is SNEGSKA (reference sequence). The CDR3, as DNA: TGCAGTGCTGGGTGGACAGGGAACAATGAGCAGTTCTTC. Translating it yields CSAGWTGNNEQFF.

This clonotype occurred many times. This sequence joins TRBV6-2 or TRBV6-3 and TRBJ1-1; D is unclear. Germline values: CDR1 MNHEY, CDR2 SVGEGT. Trimming cost V 4 bases and J 6 bases, with 9 bases left between them. The CDR3 is 12 residues long. The CDR3, as DNA: TGTGCCAGCAGTTTCTATTCATCTGAAGCTTTCTTT. As protein: CASSFYSSEAFF.

The chain carries TRBV6-8 and TRBJ2-7, with D tentatively TRBD1 (7 bases). Trimming removed 6 bases at V and 4 bases at J, with 19 bases between. Germline V gives CDR1 MNHGY, CDR2 SAAAGT. This CDR3 is 15 amino acids long. This chain's CDR3 is CASRRGGTDGYEQYF. CDR3 nucleotides: TGTGCCAGCAGACGAGGGGGGACAGACGGTTACGAGCAGTACTTC.

This clonotype was detected only a few times. Germline is not matched at one junction end, which may reflect a read error. The chain carries TRBV4-1 and TRBJ2-7; no definite D call. CDR1 and CDR2 (germline): MGHRA, YSYEKL. The CDR3 covers 16 residues. The CDR3 protein is CASRQEDIPSSYEQYF. The CDR3 DNA reads TGCGCCAGCAGGCAAGAAGACATCCCCAGCTCCTACGAGCAGTACTTC.

The V gene is TRBV29-1, the J gene TRBJ1-2; 7 positions match TRBD1. CDR1 SQVTM and CDR2 ANQGSEA come from the germline V gene. With V trimmed by 6 bases and J by 2 bases, 18 bases remained unmatched. The length of the CDR3 is 17 residues. CDR3 bases: TGCAGCGTAGCCGGGGCATCGGGGACAGATATGAACTATGGCTACACCTTC. As protein: CSVAGASGTDMNYGYTF.

This clonotype was counted many times. V usage is TRBV7-6 and J usage is TRBJ2-1; TRBD1 matches 12 bases. In germline, CDR1 is SGHVS, CDR2 FNYEAQ. Trimming removed 6 bases from V and 10 bases from J; junction bases left unmatched: 10. The CDR3 length is 15 residues. Here the CDR3 DNA reads TGTGCCAGCAGTATAGAGGGACAGGGGGCTCTAGAGCAGTTCTTC. Its protein product is CASSIEGQGALEQFF.

V usage is TRBV20-1 and J usage is TRBJ2-1; 7 bases line up with TRBD1. CDR3 length equals 12 residues. CDR1 is DFQATT and CDR2 is SNEGSKA in the germline V gene (reference sequence). The V and J ends lost 8 bases and 3 bases, in that order; junction bases with no gene match: 4. CDR3 sequence reads: CSTRTGYNEQFF. The CDR3 DNA is TGCAGTACCAGGACAGGCTACAATGAGCAGTTCTTC.

This clonotype was found a few times. V usage is TRBV19 and J usage is TRBJ1-5; unclear D gene. Germline CDR1 and CDR2: LNHDA and SQIVND (reference sequence). With 5 bases removed from V and 8 bases from J, the gap between germline ends came to 16 bases. The CDR3 has 14 amino acids. This chain's CDR3 is CASSLQSQVEPQHF. The DNA for the CDR3 is TGTGCCAGTAGTCTGCAGTCCCAGGTGGAGCCCCAGCATTTT.

The J gene is TRBJ2-5, the V gene TRBV20-1; the D gene is possibly TRBD1 (6 bases). This CDR3 spans 14 amino acids. Trimming removed 4 bases from V and 4 bases from J, with 16 bases in between. The V gene's germline CDR1 is DFQATT and CDR2 SNEGSKA (reference sequence). The CDR3 is CSAIRTVKPETQYF. Written as DNA, the CDR3 is TGCAGTGCTATAAGGACAGTTAAACCAGAGACCCAGTACTTC.

This chain joins TRBV20-1 and TRBJ2-3, with D maybe TRBD2 (7 bases). Germline assignment: CDR1 DFQATT and CDR2 SNEGSKA (reference sequence). The CDR3 loop spans 14 amino acids. Trimming shortened V by 0 bases and J by 7 bases, and 14 bases separated the two germline ends. The CDR3 loop reads CSARDRGRGNTQYF. The CDR3 coding sequence is TGCAGTGCTAGAGATCGGGGGAGGGGGAATACGCAGTATTTT.

V usage is TRBV5-4 and J usage is TRBJ2-5, with 8 bases identical to TRBD1. Germline-derived CDR1 and CDR2 are SGHNT and YYREEE (reference sequence). The trim removed 3 bases at V and 4 bases at J, leaving 11 bases unmatched. The CDR3 runs to 16 residues. The CDR3 loop is CASSSTIGQGGETQYF. The CDR3 DNA reads TGTGCCAGCAGCTCCACTATAGGACAGGGAGGAGAGACCCAGTACTTC.

The chain employs TRBV15 and TRBJ2-1; TRBD2 agrees at 10 bases. The CDR3 runs 19 residues. The germline V gene encodes CDR1 LNHNV and CDR2 YYDKDF (reference sequence). After removal of 0 bases from V and 7 bases from J, the junction contained 15 bases not matched to a gene. This CDR3 reads CATSRDTPRKAGGRNEQFF. The CDR3 DNA is TGTGCCACCAGCAGAGATACCCCTCGGAAAGCGGGGGGGAGGAATGAGCAGTTCTTC.

This clonotype was observed at least ten times. V and J are TRBV19 and TRBJ1-5; D is uncertain. Per the germline V gene, CDR1 is LNHDA and CDR2 is SQIVND (reference sequence). The CDR3 is 15 amino acids. V was clipped by 7 bases and J by 6 bases, with 19 bases between them. Here the CDR3 reads CASTPIDKVGQPQHF. For the CDR3, the DNA is TGTGCCAGTACTCCAATCGACAAGGTGGGTCAGCCCCAGCATTTT.

There are many counts of this clonotype. The V and J genes are TRBV7-6 and TRBJ2-3; D is undetermined. Trimming took off 2 bases at V and 6 bases at J, with 9 bases between the two ends. Looked up from germline, CDR1 is SGHVS and CDR2 is FNYEAQ. The length of the CDR3 is 13 residues. DNA of the CDR3: TGTGCCAGCAGCTTATTTATTGGTGATACGCAGTATTTT. It codes for CASSLFIGDTQYF.

This clonotype came up many times. V is TRBV7-9 and J is TRBJ1-4; D is ambiguous. The CDR3 is made up of 14 amino acids. In germline, CDR1 is SEHNR, CDR2 FQNEAQ (reference sequence). With 4 bases removed from V and 2 bases from J, the gap between germline ends came to 8 bases. In DNA form, the CDR3 reads TGTGCCAGCAGCTGGTCCATCACTAATGAAAAACTGTTTTTT. It codes for CASSWSITNEKLFF.

This clonotype has just a few counts. V gene TRBV13 combines with J gene TRBJ2-5, with 7 bases matching TRBD1. The CDR3 extends over 14 amino acids. The germline CDR1 and CDR2 sequences are PRHDT and FYEKMQ (reference sequence). Unmatched junction bases numbered 13, after V lost 5 bases and J lost 10 bases. This CDR3 reads CASSREEDRAHQYF. The CDR3 DNA sequence: TGTGCCAGCAGCCGCGAAGAAGACAGGGCCCACCAGTACTTC. The full variable domain, with the rest looked up from reference TRBV13 and TRBJ2-5, is AAGVIQSPRHLIKEKRETATLKCYPIPRHDTVYWYQQGPGQDPQFLISFYEKMQSDKGSIPDRFSAQQFSDYHSELNMSSLELGDSALYFCASSREEDRAHQYFGPGTRLLVL.

This clonotype has more than one count but fewer than ten. The V and J genes are TRBV11-2 and TRBJ1-6, with D uncertain. Germline CDR1 and CDR2: SGHAT and FQNNGV. The CDR3 runs 15 residues. V dropped 5 bases and J dropped 4 bases, with 12 bases sitting between them. In nucleotides, the CDR3 is TGTGCCAGCAGCGAGGCACGGGGATATAATTCACCCCTCCACTTT. Encoded protein: CASSEARGYNSPLHF.

This clonotype was observed a handful of times. The J gene is TRBJ1-3, the V gene TRBV12-3 or TRBV12-4, with D uncertain. Trimming shortened V by 6 bases and J by 8 bases, and 29 bases separated the two germline ends. There are 18 residues in the CDR3. Here the CDR3 reads CASSPRYRARGARDTIYF. For the CDR3, the DNA is TGTGCCAGCAGCCCCCGTTACCGGGCCCGGGGTGCTCGGGACACCATATATTTT.

This clonotype was seen repeatedly, ten times or more. This chain joins TRBV7-2 and TRBJ1-1, with D possibly TRBD1 on 5 matching bases. CDR3 length: 15 residues. With 1 base removed from V and 8 bases from J, the gap between germline ends came to 17 bases. CDR1 SGHTA and CDR2 FQGNSA come from the germline V gene. CDR3 sequence reads: CASSLVPPTGPEAFF. Written as DNA, the CDR3 is TGTGCCAGCAGCTTAGTCCCTCCTACAGGACCCGAAGCTTTCTTT.

This clonotype was recorded at least ten times. The genes are TRBV7-2 and TRBJ1-2; D possibly corresponds to TRBD1 (5 bases). Deletions cut 5 bases from V and 4 bases from J, with 14 bases between. Germline V gene lookup returns CDR1 SGHTA and CDR2 FQGNSA. CDR3 length: 14 residues. The CDR3 region has the DNA TGTGCCAGCAGCAACAGGACTTTCAGCTATGGCTACACCTTC. The encoded protein is CASSNRTFSYGYTF.

This clonotype was observed at least ten times. The chain combines TRBV19 with TRBJ2-6; D is perhaps TRBD1 (6 bases). The CDR3 is made up of 16 amino acids. Germline V gene data show CDR1 as LNHDA and CDR2 as SQIVND (reference sequence). With 5 bases removed from V and 2 bases from J, the gap between germline ends came to 13 bases. CDR3: CASSPLGGPGANVLTF. The CDR3 DNA reads TGTGCCAGTAGTCCTTTAGGGGGACCTGGGGCCAACGTCCTGACTTTC.

The gene calls are TRBV29-1 and TRBJ2-5, with D perhaps TRBD2 (5 bases). There are 13 residues in the CDR3. V was trimmed by 5 bases and J by 8 bases, leaving 18 bases between them. CDR1 is SQVTM, CDR2 ANQGSEA, per germline. The chain's CDR3 is CSVWTGWGDTQYF. Here the CDR3 DNA reads TGCAGCGTTTGGACTGGTTGGGGAGATACCCAGTACTTC.